The entry that follows covers one T cell receptor beta chain sequence. At least ten counts were recorded for this clonotype. Its specific antigen is unknown. No base qualities exist here, and no much larger clone lies one base off it. This sample stems from a study of regulatory T cells in long-lasting Graves disease (dated by TCRdb to the early 2020s). Looking at the study overall: Antithyroid drugs had been taken for less than 3 months by newly diagnosed Graves' disease patients. This study used TCR sequencing and RNA sequencing of peripheral blood to compare persistent Graves' disease patients against newly diagnosed Graves' disease patients. The study was registered as a clinical trial and conducted in China. A total of about 33 samples underwent TCR sequencing, from about 13 patients with persistent Graves' disease and roughly 20 patients with newly diagnosed Graves' disease. What the authors observed across the whole study: The authors acknowledged the small sample size as a limitation that may reduce accuracy. Patients with persistent disease shared more public clonotypes (about 2,500) than newly diagnosed patients did (approximately 990). The study examined only peripheral blood because the primary lesion, thyroid tissue, could not be accessed. Sequencing and analysis were restricted to the TCR beta chain. Preferential use of TRBV28, TRBJ1-2 and TRBJ2-5 was observed in persistent disease, whereas TRBV20-1 and TRBJ2-1 were favored in newly diagnosed disease. Compared with newly diagnosed patients, persistent Graves' disease patients had lower TCR Shannon entropy and fewer highly expanded clones, which suggests clonal expansion.

What the time point label conveys for this sample: newly diagnosed GD, antithyroid drugs for less than 3 months. For both TCR sequencing and RNA sequencing, RNA was extracted from PBMCs in TRIzol. The diagnosis of Graves' disease followed American Thyroid Association guidelines. Patients were recruited from an endocrinology department in Xi'an, China. Each patient gave approximately 10 milliliters of peripheral blood, collected in an EDTA anticoagulant tube. PBMCs were isolated by Ficoll Paque Plus density gradient separation without further T cell sorting. An Agilent 2100 Bioanalyzer and agarose gel were used to check RNA quality, and a NanoDrop 2000 was used to measure RNA concentration. Its CDR3 holds 15 amino acids, cysteine through phenylalanine. Here the CDR3 DNA is all that survives: 45 bases in frame from base 1. At the junction V is shortened by 5 bases and J by 4 bases, with 15 bases in between. Based on the germline V gene, the CDR1 and CDR2 sequences are SGHTA and FQGNSA.

The library was built by means of multiplex PCR. The run used an Illumina HiSeq 4000. iRepertoire HTBI primers and Arm-PCR amplification of CDR3 regions were used to construct TCR beta libraries. PCR products were gel purified before sequencing. Per the source publication's procedure: Across samples, around 62 TRBV and 13 to 15 TRBJ segments were identified and used for gene usage analysis of CDR3 amino acid clonotypes. COPE and FqMerger were used to merge the filtered high-quality paired reads into contigs. BLAST was used to align contigs to IMGT TRBV, TRBD and TRBJ reference genes, with CDR3 defined following IMGT. Any clonotype with a frequency above 0.1% was classified as a highly expanded clone. Shannon entropy was used to measure repertoire diversity, and the Gini coefficient was used to measure V-J evenness. A clonotype was considered public if more than one individual shared it. TCRdb reprocessed the public reads (quality trimming at Q25 with fastp, clone calling with MiXCR) and kept in-frame beta chains. Rows merge per CDR3 protein into single entries with the most common DNA and genes. The V and J calls follow TCRdb's processing rather than the paper's. Across this sample there are roughly 500,000 distinct CDR3 sequences, with 12% seen only once. In total, the top ten clones hold about 8.9% of the sample.

These sequences were also reported in another study, on T cells in Graves' hyperthyroidism and ophthalmopathy. In that second paper, the authors write: Graves' hyperthyroidism was defined as stable when no progression to ophthalmopathy occurred over 18 months of follow-up. Hyperthyroidism patients were aged 18 to 65 years and newly diagnosed, with disease duration of less than 2 months. The study excluded patients with uncontrolled infections, other autoimmune diseases, pregnancy or lactation. Diagnoses were based on clinical symptoms, serum thyroxine and TRAb, thyroid ultrasound and orbital computed tomography. A first-round RT-PCR of the TCR CDR3 used the HTBI primer set with the Qiagen OneStep RT-PCR kit. Blood samples also contained most of the expanded thyroid clonotypes (frequency above 0.001), which suggests that blood repertoires may reflect thyroid immune responses. Ophthalmopathy was separated from stable hyperthyroidism by a 13 V-J signature model, with just over 85% sensitivity and just over 81% specificity obtained in cross-validation and 80%/75% obtained in testing. During validation, the model predicted progression to ophthalmopathy a median of approximately 6.5 months ahead of onset, with almost 71% sensitivity and more than 72% specificity. A discovery cohort of roughly 100 patients, 43 with Graves' ophthalmopathy and 55 to 65 with stable Graves' hyperthyroidism, was used to find distinguishing TCR V-J signatures. Whether ophthalmopathy could be predicted prospectively was tested in an independent validation cohort made up of about 20 hyperthyroidism patients plus 17 patients who later progressed to ophthalmopathy. The 100 or so discovery patients were divided at random into training and test sets in a 7:3 ratio. In about 6 Graves' hyperthyroidism patients, the study also compared T-cell repertoires from thyroid tissue with T-cell repertoires from blood. Once sampling was done, hyperthyroidism patients were given methimazole at a starting dose of 30 mg daily, whereas ophthalmopathy patients were given high-dose intravenous methylprednisolone. A second multiplex PCR round built the libraries, followed by size selection and purification. Sequencing of the libraries was done on an Illumina HiSeq2000 using paired-end 100 bp reads. SOAPnuke was used to process the raw data, with reads discarded if the reads contained adapters or uncalled bases, had a mean Phred below 15, or lacked an exact constant-primer or identifier match. High-quality paired reads were merged with COPE v1.2.5, and unique nucleotide sequences were defined as clonotypes. MiTCR v1.1 was used to align clonotypes to the IMGT TRBV, TRBD and TRBJ reference segments. The analysis was restricted to V-J combinations with a frequency above 0.0001, which together covered approximately 99% of the repertoires. A TCS score was defined as the ratio of F50 (clonal expansion) to E x V (chaos), with BLOSUM62-based TCRdist applied between CDR3 peptides within each V-J. Welch's t-statistics and random forest reduced roughly 540 V-J features to 13, which were used in a naive Bayes classifier (R e1071). Sample size was not statistically predetermined, and blinding of investigators to group allocation was not performed. TCR Vbeta CDR3 sequencing of approximately 140 peripheral blood samples (over 40 ophthalmopathy, 75 to 85 hyperthyroidism and around 17 progressor patients) is reported in the paper.

Recombination linked TRBV7-2 to TRBJ1-3; the D segment cannot be called with confidence. The specimen comprised peripheral blood mononuclear cells (PBMCs), sampled at new diagnosis, from a patient treated with antithyroid drugs. The receptor was isolated from a woman younger than 45 with Graves disease. Donor details come from another sample of the same person, matched by shared clones. CDR3 reads: CASSEGPSFGNTIYF. In nucleotide form, the sequence is TGTGCCAGCAGCGAAGGACCCTCTTTCGGAAACACCATATATTTT.